Following are 21 T cell receptor beta chains from one sample sequenced in a study of blood T cells in healthy people across ages. A second PCR, run for about 6 to 12 cycles, used a sample-barcoded 5' primer plus a J-beta primer mix. TCRdb reprocessed the 5' RACE reads via MiXCR and lists one record per CDR3 protein. This table has 1.5 million to 2 million distinct CDR3 sequences, approximately 50% appearing once. The specimen sequenced was blood. These TCRs come from a woman between 40 and 50 years old in good health.

The chain is built from TRBV13 and TRBJ2-5, with D perhaps matching TRBD1 (6 bases). Trimming took off 4 bases at V and 11 bases at J, with 26 bases between the two ends. The germline V gene has CDR1 PRHDT and CDR2 FYEKMQ (reference sequence). The CDR3 has 16 amino acids. CDR3 amino acids: CASSSPTGPPGNEQYF. The CDR3 DNA is TGTGCCAGCAGCTCTCCGACAGGACCCCCGGGGAATGAGCAGTACTTC.

The V gene is TRBV7-2, the J gene TRBJ1-2; D is uncertain. From germline, CDR1 is SGHTA and CDR2 FQGNSA. This CDR3 is built from 14 residues. With 8 bases removed from V and 4 bases from J, the gap between germline ends came to 17 bases. The CDR3 DNA sequence: TGTGCCAGCGGCCCAAGGACGGCCTTCTATGGCTACACCTTC. It translates to CASGPRTAFYGYTF.

This clonotype has just a few counts. The chain carries TRBV20-1 and TRBJ1-2; TRBD1 aligns across 11 bases. Germline V CDR1 and CDR2: DFQATT, SNEGSKA (reference sequence). The CDR3 spans 14 residues. V gave up 3 bases and J gave up 2 bases; unmatched junction bases: 2. In nucleotides, the CDR3 is TGCAGTGCTAGGGACAGGGGGCGCAACTATGGCTACACCTTC. As protein: CSARDRGRNYGYTF.

This rearrangement joins TRBV4-3 to TRBJ2-3; either TRBD1 or TRBD2 may supply D (5 bases each). The CDR3 totals 21 residues. The V gene's germline CDR1 is LGHNA and CDR2 YSLEER. Trimming left V 0 bases short and J 2 bases short, with 27 bases between. In DNA form, the CDR3 reads TGCGCCAGCAGCCAAGATGGGGACCACCGGACCTACCGTGGGCCCACAGATACGCAGTATTTT. It encodes CASSQDGDHRTYRGPTDTQYF.

This rearrangement joins TRBV27 to TRBJ2-2; 10 bases match TRBD2. Germline V gives CDR1 MNHEY, CDR2 SMNVEV (reference sequence). The CDR3 loop spans 19 amino acids. Losses at the gene ends were 4 bases for V and 4 bases for J; bases not matched to a gene: 15. The CDR3 nucleotides read TGTGCCAGCAGTTCCTATAGCGGGGGGCTGCGGGCGGGCACCGGGGAGCTGTTTTTT. Its protein is CASSSYSGGLRAGTGELFF.

This chain uses TRBV7-2 with TRBJ1-6; possible D gene TRBD1, 6 bases. The V end lost 1 base, the J end lost 0 bases, and 13 bases lay between the germline ends. The CDR3 has 18 amino acids. Germline CDR1 and CDR2: SGHTA and FQGNSA. This CDR3 is CASSLGVGRGSYNSPLHF. CDR3 bases: TGTGCCAGCAGCTTAGGTGTGGGCAGGGGCTCCTATAATTCACCCCTCCACTTT.

The CDR3 region has the DNA TGTGCCAGCAGCCTAAGCCCCCAGGGCTACGAGCAGTACTTC. Its protein product is CASSLSPQGYEQYF. The V and J genes are TRBV7-2 and TRBJ2-7, with a possible D match to TRBD1 (5 bases). V dropped 5 bases and J dropped 3 bases, with 14 bases sitting between them. Germline V gives CDR1 SGHTA, CDR2 FQGNSA. The CDR3 extends over 14 amino acids.

The V call is TRBV28, the J call TRBJ2-3, with D possibly being TRBD1 or TRBD2 (7 bases each). Trimming pared 11 bases from V and 0 bases from J, leaving 15 bases between. Germline assignment: CDR1 MDHEN and CDR2 SYDVKM. The CDR3 contains 14 residues. The CDR3 nucleotides read TGTGCCTGTGACAGGGAGGGTAGCACAGATACGCAGTATTTT. Protein product: CACDREGSTDTQYF.

This clonotype has a handful of counts. This chain uses TRBV5-1 with TRBJ2-1; 11 nucleotides line up with TRBD2. V was pared by 4 bases and J by 7 bases, with 10 bases of the junction left unmatched. CDR3 size: 16 residues. CDR1 and CDR2 from the germline V gene are SGHRS and YFSETQ. This chain's CDR3 is CASSPLSGGALNEQFF. In DNA form, the CDR3 reads TGCGCCAGCAGCCCCCTTAGCGGGGGGGCGTTGAATGAGCAGTTCTTC. Complete variable domain (other parts from reference TRBV5-1 and TRBJ2-1): KAGVTQTPRYLIKTRGQQVTLSCSPISGHRSVSWYQQTPGQGLQFLFEYFSETQRNKGNFPGRFSGRQFSNSRSEMNVSTLELGDSALYLCASSPLSGGALNEQFFGPGTRLTVL.

The chain combines TRBV20-1 with TRBJ2-7, with D possibly called TRBD1 or TRBD2 (5 bases each). Per germline, CDR1 DFQATT and CDR2 SNEGSKA (reference sequence). The V end was cut by 6 bases, the J end by 2 bases, with 14 bases between. This CDR3 has 13 amino acids. In DNA, the CDR3 is TGCAGTGCCCGGGACCCGAGGGCCTACGAGCAGTACTTC. Residues: CSARDPRAYEQYF.

The rearrangement uses TRBV27 and TRBJ1-2, with D perhaps TRBD1 (6 bases). CDR3 length: 13 residues. Trimming pared 8 bases from V and 6 bases from J, leaving 16 bases between. Per the germline V gene, CDR1 is MNHEY and CDR2 is SMNVEV (reference sequence). The CDR3 DNA reads TGTGCCAGCTCCCTAACAGGGAGAAATGGCTACACCTTC. Protein product: CASSLTGRNGYTF.

This clonotype appeared a few times. V and J are TRBV6-5 and TRBJ2-5; D might be TRBD1 (6 bases). Deletions cut 4 bases from V and 2 bases from J, with 17 bases between. The CDR3 is 16 residues long. Germline CDR1 and CDR2: MNHEY and SVGAGI. The CDR3 region has the DNA TGTGCCAGCAGTTGGACTCCCGGGACAACACAAGAGACCCAGTACTTC. This translates into CASSWTPGTTQETQYF.

This chain uses TRBV12-3 or TRBV12-4 with TRBJ2-1; 16 bases fit TRBD2. The CDR3 has 20 residues. Unmatched junction bases numbered 11, after V lost 6 bases and J lost 0 bases. DNA for the CDR3: TGTGCCAGCAGGGCTACTCCGGGACTAGCGGGGGGGGGCTCCTACAATGAGCAGTTCTTC. This encodes CASRATPGLAGGGSYNEQFF.

In its sample, this clonotype was seen once. The J gene is TRBJ2-5, the V gene TRBV14; 7 bases map to TRBD1. The trim removed 0 bases at V and 5 bases at J, leaving 12 bases unmatched. CDR1 is SGHDN, CDR2 FVKESK, per germline. The CDR3 runs 17 residues. CDR3 DNA: TGTGCCAGCAGCCAAGAGGGATTTCTAGGGGGCCGGGAGACCCAGTACTTC. Protein product: CASSQEGFLGGRETQYF.

At least ten counts were recorded for this clonotype. Mismatch with germline at one junction end may stem from a read error. This rearrangement joins TRBV5-1 to TRBJ2-5; 12 bases match TRBD2. The germline V gene encodes CDR1 SGHRS and CDR2 YFSETQ. The CDR3 loop spans 13 amino acids. The chain's CDR3 is CASRLAGEETQYF. The CDR3 bases are TGTGCCAGCAGACTAGCGGGGGAAGAGACCCAGTACTTC. The whole variable domain, remainder taken from reference TRBV5-1 and TRBJ2-5, is KAGVTQTPRYLIKTRGQQVTLSCSPISGHRSVSWYQQTPGQGLQFLFEYFSETQRNKGNFPGRFSGRQFSNSRSEMNVSTLELGDSALYLCASRLAGEETQYFGPGTRLLVL.

V usage is TRBV9 and J usage is TRBJ2-2; D call uncertain. The germline V and J ends were trimmed by 0 bases and 4 bases, with 10 bases remaining between them. Germline assignment: CDR1 SGDLS and CDR2 YYNGEE. The CDR3 totals 15 residues. The CDR3: CASSVELGVTGELFF. CDR3 DNA: TGTGCCAGCAGCGTAGAGCTTGGGGTCACCGGGGAGCTGTTTTTT.

Ten or more counts support this clonotype. The gene calls are TRBV6-5 and TRBJ2-2; TRBD1 is a possible D gene (6 bases). V lost 0 bases to trimming and J lost 2 bases, with 10 bases between them. The CDR3 totals 16 residues. Germline lookup yields CDR1 MNHEY and CDR2 SVGAGI. CDR3 in amino acids: CASSYSKDSNTGELFF. The CDR3 DNA follows: TGTGCCAGCAGTTACTCGAAGGACAGTAACACCGGGGAGCTGTTTTTT.

The chain joins TRBV7-2 to TRBJ2-5; 7 bases agree with TRBD1. Germline CDR1 reads SGHTA; CDR2 reads FQGNSA. The CDR3 consists of 13 residues. V was clipped by 5 bases and J by 7 bases; unmatched bases: 7. The CDR3, as DNA: TGTGCCAGCAGCCCAGACAGGGATAGGACCCAGTACTTC. Protein sequence: CASSPDRDRTQYF.

V usage is TRBV19 and J usage is TRBJ1-2; D is perhaps TRBD1 (6 bases). The CDR3 extends over 16 amino acids. V gave up 2 bases and J gave up 4 bases, with 17 bases separating them. Germline lookup yields CDR1 LNHDA and CDR2 SQIVND (reference sequence). This CDR3 reads CASSILRGGTGYGYTF. CDR3 DNA sequence: TGTGCCAGTAGTATACTTCGAGGGGGTACTGGCTATGGCTACACCTTC. Full variable domain (outside the CDR3, taken from reference TRBV19 and TRBJ1-2): DGGITQSPKYLFRKEGQNVTLSCEQNLNHDAMYWYRQDPGQGLRLIYYSQIVNDFQKGDIAEGYSVSREKKESFPLTVTSAQKNPTAFYLCASSILRGGTGYGYTFGSGTRLTVV.

The chain recombines TRBV4-3 with TRBJ2-7; the D gene is possibly TRBD1 (6 bases). Looked up from germline, CDR1 is LGHNA and CDR2 is YSLEER. V was pared by 0 bases and J by 2 bases, with 20 bases between. The CDR3 sequence is 18 residues long. The CDR3 DNA sequence: TGCGCCAGCAGCCAAGATCTGGGAATCAGGGGACCCACCTACGAGCAGTACTTC. Translating gives CASSQDLGIRGPTYEQYF.

The chain has TRBV12-3 or TRBV12-4 and TRBJ2-7; 11 bases are a match to TRBD1. With V trimmed by 9 bases and J by 2 bases, 12 bases remained unmatched. The CDR3 is 16 residues long. The CDR3 loop is CASTGAPGQGAYEQYF. CDR3 nucleotide sequence: TGTGCCAGTACGGGGGCCCCGGGACAGGGGGCCTACGAGCAGTACTTC.